The 13 T cell receptor beta chains below come from one sample, sequenced in a study of blood T cells in healthy people across ages. For the second PCR, which ran for 7 to 11 cycles, a sample-barcoded 5' primer and a J-beta primer mix were used. TCRdb recomputed calls from the 5' RACE reads with MiXCR, one row per CDR3 protein. The data show 650,000 to 800,000 distinct CDR3 sequences, more than 40% seen once. The sample taken for sequencing was blood. The receptors come from a man aged 55 to 69 in good health.

J is TRBJ1-1 and V is TRBV3-1; D perhaps matches TRBD1 (5 bases). The CDR3 runs to 14 residues. The V end was cut by 4 bases, the J end by 5 bases, with 14 bases between. Germline V lookup: CDR1 LGHDT, CDR2 YNNKEL (reference sequence). In nucleotides, the CDR3 is TGTGCCAGCAGCCCACTCCGGTCAGGGACTGAAGCTTTCTTT. As protein: CASSPLRSGTEAFF.

The chain combines TRBV7-2 with TRBJ1-1; D not certain. Germline V gene sequence: CDR1 SGHTA, CDR2 FQGNSA. V was shortened by 5 bases and J by 5 bases, with 21 bases between the two germline ends. The CDR3 runs to 16 residues. The CDR3 sequence: CASSLRPAQLGTEAFF. DNA for the CDR3: TGTGCCAGCAGCCTACGACCCGCCCAACTCGGAACTGAAGCTTTCTTT.

The chain employs TRBV7-6 and TRBJ1-4; D gene unclear. V gave up 1 base and J gave up 5 bases, with 11 bases separating them. This CDR3 has 15 residues. Germline CDR1 and CDR2: SGHVS and FNYEAQ. This CDR3 is CASSLEGGRNEKLFF. The CDR3, as DNA: TGTGCCAGCAGCTTAGAGGGTGGCAGAAATGAAAAACTGTTTTTT.

The chain couples TRBV5-1 to TRBJ2-7; 7 bases align to TRBD1. CDR3 length: 16 amino acids. V trimming: 4 bases; J trimming: 0 bases; junction bases outside the gene matches: 10. Germline-derived CDR1 and CDR2 are SGHRS and YFSETQ. The CDR3 spells CASSTSGTAFSYEQYF. The CDR3 bases are TGCGCCAGCAGCACTTCCGGGACAGCGTTCTCCTACGAGCAGTACTTC.

This clonotype was found a few times. This chain joins TRBV4-3 and TRBJ2-3; D might be TRBD2 (5 bases). This CDR3 region has 17 residues. Looked up from germline, CDR1 is LGHNA and CDR2 is YSLEER. Trimming left V 2 bases short and J 0 bases short, with 15 bases between. CDR3 amino acids: CASSQRGSSSSTDTQYF. Written as DNA, the CDR3 is TGCGCCAGCAGCCAAAGAGGGTCTAGCTCTAGCACAGATACGCAGTATTTT.

This clonotype was counted a few times. The V and J genes are TRBV5-1 and TRBJ1-2; D uncertain. V was clipped by 0 bases and J by 5 bases, with 11 bases between them. The CDR3 runs to 14 residues. The germline V gene has CDR1 SGHRS and CDR2 YFSETQ. In DNA form, the CDR3 reads TGCGCCAGCAGCTTGGACAGTCCCATTTATGGCTACACCTTC. Protein product: CASSLDSPIYGYTF.

The V and J genes are TRBV25-1 and TRBJ1-2; 8 bases are a match to TRBD1. V lost 3 bases to trimming and J lost 3 bases; unmatched junction nucleotides: 6. The CDR3 spans 15 residues. Germline V gene lookup returns CDR1 MGHDK and CDR2 SYGVNS. CDR3 region: CASSEPGQEDYGYTF. Written as DNA, the CDR3 is TGTGCCAGCAGTGAGCCGGGACAGGAAGACTATGGCTACACCTTC.

This sequence joins TRBV6-2 or TRBV6-3 and TRBJ1-1; no clear D. Trimming took off 6 bases at V and 4 bases at J, with 12 bases between the two ends. The CDR3 runs to 13 residues. The germline V gene has CDR1 MNHEY and CDR2 SVGEGT. The CDR3 loop is CASRGTAGTEAFF. CDR3 in DNA: TGTGCCAGCAGGGGAACTGCCGGCACTGAAGCTTTCTTT.

The chain joins TRBV11-3 to TRBJ2-2; 9 bases agree with TRBD1. The J segment lost 6 bases and the V segment lost 6 bases, leaving 5 bases of the junction unmatched. Germline V gene sequence: CDR1 SGHNT, CDR2 YENEEA. The CDR3 runs to 14 residues. The CDR3: CASRTGGAAGELFF. CDR3 in DNA: TGTGCCAGCAGAACAGGGGGCGCCGCCGGGGAGCTGTTTTTT.

This chain links TRBV29-1 with TRBJ1-5; D may be TRBD1 (6 bases). The CDR3 has 13 residues. Trimming cost V 6 bases and J 8 bases, with 17 bases left between them. The germline V gene has CDR1 SQVTM and CDR2 ANQGSEA. In nucleotides, the CDR3 is TGCAGCGTCGAGATTTCCAGGGGAGAGCCCCAGCATTTT. This translates into CSVEISRGEPQHF.

For this clonotype: One junction end does not reproduce the germline sequence, and a read error may be involved. The rearrangement joins TRBV7-9 to TRBJ2-7; D uncertain. The germline V gene encodes CDR1 SEHNR and CDR2 FQNEAQ (reference sequence). The CDR3 sequence is 14 residues long. CDR3 DNA: TGTGCCAGCAGCGTAGCACAGCCCTCCTACGAGCAGTACTTC. As protein: CASSVAQPSYEQYF.

V is TRBV3-1 and J is TRBJ2-7, with unresolved D. Trimming took off 4 bases at V and 1 base at J, with 14 bases between the two ends. The CDR3 spans 15 residues. The germline V gene has CDR1 LGHDT and CDR2 YNNKEL (reference sequence). The CDR3 bases are TGTGCCAGCAGCCGAGAGGCTACCTCTTCCTACGAGCAGTACTTC. Translating gives CASSREATSSYEQYF.

This rearrangement joins TRBV9 to TRBJ2-1; D assignment may be TRBD1 or TRBD2 (5 bases each). The germline V gene encodes CDR1 SGDLS and CDR2 YYNGEE. V lost 0 bases and J 3 bases, leaving 7 bases between the germline ends. This CDR3 has 14 residues. The CDR3 nucleotides read TGTGCCAGCAGCGTAGTGGGGGTCTACAATGAGCAGTTCTTC. Protein product: CASSVVGVYNEQFF.